This TCR beta chain appears in the sequencing data of a study of cytomegalovirus exposure and HLA in healthy donors. Study-wide background: Samples from HLA-typed donors yielded 85 million to 95 million unique TCRs in an early data release.

The CDR3 contains 14 residues. V lost 7 bases and J lost 3; bases outside the gene matches: 7. The germline V gene encodes CDR1 SEHNR and CDR2 FQNEAQ (reference sequence). PCR was performed using 60 Vbeta and 13 Jbeta primers. Profiled with immunoSEQ multiplex PCR; TCRdb holds only in-frame clones, not every one. Among 210,000 or so clones listed, 85% to 90% were seen once. This TCR came from a human donor in good health. The chain links TRBV7-9 to TRBJ2-7; TRBD2 matches 9 bases. The specimen was PBMCs. CDR3 region: CASTDSGRYYEQYF. As DNA, the CDR3 is TGTGCCAGCACCGATAGCGGGAGATACTACGAGCAGTACTTC.